This T cell receptor (beta chain) comes out of a study of breast tumors, draining lymph nodes, adjacent tissues. Per the germline V gene, CDR1 is MNHEY and CDR2 is SVGAGI. The V end was cut by 5 bases, the J end by 5 bases, with 16 bases between. There are 14 residues in the CDR3. This clonotype was seen a handful of times. Its antigen is undetermined. This could be a read error, since a much larger clone is one nucleotide away. TCRdb re-called the multiplex PCR reads through MiXCR, storing one row per CDR3 protein. In the table there are 150,000 to 200,000 distinct CDR3 sequences, about 30% of which are singletons. Findings of the study overall: Data only fit, rather than demonstrated, lymph node origin of most tumor T cells. Compared with lymph nodes, tumors were less diverse; compared with nontumor tissue, more. Luminal-like breast cancer showed significantly higher tumor–nontumor repertoire similarity than basal-like. Most tumor T cells seemingly derive from lymph node, then expand in tumor.

Samples came from axillary lymph nodes draining the breast cancer. The chain carries TRBV6-5 and TRBJ2-7; possibly TRBD1 or TRBD2 for D (6 bases each). The TCR was taken from a female donor with breast cancer. Some clones in this sample may be carry-over from other donors' samples. The sequencing sample was made of axillary lymph node tissue. This chain's CDR3 is CASSHGGPADEQYF. As DNA, the CDR3 is TGTGCCAGCAGTCATGGGGGGCCAGCGGACGAGCAGTACTTC.